These 28 T cell receptor beta chains were sequenced from one sample in a study of cytomegalovirus exposure and HLA in healthy donors (dated by TCRdb to the late 2010s). Library preparation employed the immunoSEQ multiplex PCR assay. For the multiplex PCR, a mixture combining 60 forward primers for TCR Vbeta segments and 13 reverse primers for TCR Jbeta segments was used. The immuneACCESS repertoire file appears here via TCRdb, limited to in-frame rearrangements. These files lack a portion of the clones; in checked studies, under half of the deficit traces to unresolved V genes, and the cause of the others is not known. The table for this sample lists about 83,000 clones; 81% of them were counted only once. Under 2% of the sample goes to the ten largest clones. The material sequenced was PBMCs. All receptors come from a woman aged 25 to 39 in good health and CMV-seronegative.

V usage is TRBV6-5 and J usage is TRBJ1-3, with D perhaps TRBD1 (5 bases). Germline assignment: CDR1 MNHEY and CDR2 SVGAGI. V dropped 7 bases and J dropped 6 bases, with 19 bases sitting between them. The CDR3 is 15 residues long. The DNA for the CDR3 is TGTGCCAGCACCCCGACAGTGGGTTCCGCAAACACCATATATTTT. Translated, it gives CASTPTVGSANTIYF.

The genes are TRBV6-1 and TRBJ2-4; D is possibly TRBD1 (7 bases). The CDR3 length is 15 residues. Trimming took off 1 base at V and 4 bases at J, with 11 bases between the two ends. The germline V gene encodes CDR1 MNHNS and CDR2 SASEGT. The CDR3 protein is CASSEGRGPKNIQYF. In DNA, the CDR3 is TGTGCCAGCAGTGAAGGGAGGGGGCCTAAAAACATTCAGTACTTC.

The chain carries TRBV4-1 and TRBJ2-7; D is ambiguous. Trimming cost V 1 base and J 6 bases, with 10 bases left between them. There are 13 residues in the CDR3. CDR1 and CDR2 (germline): MGHRA, YSYEKL. CDR3: CASSQGLLFEQYF. The DNA of the CDR3 is TGCGCCAGCAGCCAAGGACTCCTTTTCGAGCAGTACTTC.

V usage is TRBV10-2 and J usage is TRBJ2-7, with D possibly TRBD1 on 6 matching bases. CDR3 length: 14 residues. The germline V gene encodes CDR1 WSHSY and CDR2 SAAADI. Trimming stripped 8 bases from V and 3 bases from J, with 17 bases between. The CDR3 region is CASYSDTGSYEQYF. The CDR3 DNA reads as TGCGCCAGCTACTCTGACACAGGGAGCTACGAGCAGTACTTC.

This clone was detected only once. CDR3 residues: CASSMTGVNYEQYF. The CDR3 DNA sequence: TGTGCCAGCAGTATGACAGGGGTAAACTACGAGCAGTACTTC. The chain employs TRBV28 and TRBJ2-7; TRBD1 aligns across 8 bases. Germline trimming cut 5 bases from V and 3 bases from J; bases unmatched to any gene: 6. Germline CDR1 is MDHEN and CDR2 is SYDVKM. The CDR3 length is 14 residues.

This clone was recorded once. V gene TRBV6-4 combines with J gene TRBJ2-1; no reliable D call. Germline V gene lookup returns CDR1 MRHNA and CDR2 SNTAGT. The CDR3 length is 16 residues. The V and J ends lost 6 bases and 0 bases respectively, with 15 bases between them. The CDR3 region has the DNA TGTGCCAGCAGCCCCATCCTAGAAAGCTCCTACAATGAGCAGTTCTTC. Its protein is CASSPILESSYNEQFF.

In this sample, this clone turned up once. This chain uses TRBV5-1 with TRBJ1-5; a possible D gene is TRBD1 (5 bases). The CDR3 runs to 15 residues. Germline V gene lookup returns CDR1 SGHRS and CDR2 YFSETQ. Trimming left V 0 bases short and J 3 bases short, with 10 bases between. CDR3 protein: CASSLGGGINQPQHF. Here the CDR3 DNA reads TGCGCCAGCAGCTTGGGTGGGGGGATCAATCAGCCCCAGCATTTT.

The V gene is TRBV5-1, the J gene TRBJ2-7; 10 bases fit TRBD1. Germline V gene lookup returns CDR1 SGHRS and CDR2 YFSETQ. V shed 4 bases and J 8 bases; nucleotides not matched to a gene: 12. This CDR3 is 15 amino acids long. The CDR3 coding sequence is TGCGCCAGCAGCCCCCGGGACAGGGGTCCGCCGAAGCAGTACTTC. Translating it yields CASSPRDRGPPKQYF.

V gene TRBV5-1 combines with J gene TRBJ1-3; D is unresolved. Germline V lookup: CDR1 SGHRS, CDR2 YFSETQ. CDR3 length: 14 amino acids. The V gene lost 0 bases and the J gene lost 2 bases, with 6 bases spanning the gap. The CDR3 is CASSLGAAGNTIYF. The CDR3 DNA reads TGCGCCAGCAGCTTGGGGGCAGCTGGAAACACCATATATTTT.

The V call is TRBV5-4, the J call TRBJ2-5, with TRBD2 matching 12 bases. From germline, CDR1 is SGHNT and CDR2 YYREEE (reference sequence). Losses at the gene ends were 7 bases for V and 5 bases for J; bases not matched to a gene: 9. The CDR3 runs to 15 residues. The CDR3 nucleotides are TGTGCCAGCGGGCTAGCGGGAGGGCCATGGGAGACCCAGTACTTC. Encoded protein: CASGLAGGPWETQYF.

The genes are TRBV27 and TRBJ2-1; D not resolved. CDR3 length: 12 amino acids. Between the trimmed V and J ends, which lost 5 bases and 4 bases, there was a span of 6 bases. Germline CDR1 MNHEY, CDR2 SMNVEV (reference sequence). CDR3 region: CASSPSYNEQFF. CDR3 bases: TGTGCCAGCAGTCCTAGTTACAATGAGCAGTTCTTC.

The chain recombines TRBV6-5 with TRBJ1-4; TRBD1 aligns across 7 bases. V trimming: 6 bases; J trimming: 6 bases; junction bases outside the gene matches: 7. There are 14 residues in the CDR3. From germline, CDR1 is MNHEY and CDR2 SVGAGI. DNA of the CDR3: TGTGCCAGCAGCCAACAGGGGAGCCATGAAAAACTGTTTTTT. Encoded protein: CASSQQGSHEKLFF.

The V gene is TRBV30, the J gene TRBJ2-4; TRBD2 might be the D (5 bases). The germline gives CDR1 GTSNPN, CDR2 SVGIG (reference sequence). The germline V and J ends were trimmed by 2 bases and 3 bases, with 14 bases remaining between them. This CDR3 has 15 residues. CDR3 residues: CAWSHEGTVKNIQYF. CDR3 nucleotides: TGTGCCTGGAGTCACGAGGGCACCGTCAAAAACATTCAGTACTTC.

The chain recombines TRBV9 with TRBJ2-5; the D is unclear. Per germline, CDR1 SGDLS and CDR2 YYNGEE. The CDR3 is 13 residues long. Trimming pared 0 bases from V and 5 bases from J, leaving 8 bases between. CDR3 protein: CASSVGGRETQYF. In DNA form, the CDR3 reads TGTGCCAGCAGCGTAGGAGGTCGGGAGACCCAGTACTTC.

The J gene is TRBJ2-1, the V gene TRBV9, with 12 bases that match TRBD2. Germline V gene data show CDR1 as SGDLS and CDR2 as YYNGEE. The CDR3 covers 18 residues. Germline trimming cut 1 base from V and 6 bases from J; bases unmatched to any gene: 11. CDR3 DNA sequence: TGTGCCAGCAGCGTAAGGCTAGCGGGAGGGCATGATGGCAATGAGCAGTTCTTC. This encodes CASSVRLAGGHDGNEQFF.

A word on this clone: Relative to the germline gene, one junction end is altered; a read error may explain this. At the DNA level, this CDR3 is encoded by other sequences in the same sample as well. The gene calls are TRBV7-2 and TRBJ2-7; 10 bases agree with TRBD1. Germline V gives CDR1 SGHTA, CDR2 FQGNSA. This CDR3 is built from 18 residues. CDR3 DNA: TGTGCCAGCAGTTTAGGGCGTCTCGGGACAGGGGTATCCTACGAGCAGTACTTC. As protein: CASSLGRLGTGVSYEQYF.

V gene TRBV9 combines with J gene TRBJ2-5, with TRBD2 identical over 11 bases. V was clipped by 4 bases and J by 3 bases; unmatched bases: 8. Germline values: CDR1 SGDLS, CDR2 YYNGEE. The CDR3 runs 16 residues. The chain's CDR3 is CASSPRTSGLKETQYF. DNA of the CDR3: TGTGCCAGCAGCCCGAGGACTAGCGGGCTCAAAGAGACCCAGTACTTC.

CDR3 sequence (DNA): TGTGCCACCAGCAGAGGCCAGCGGGAGGACACAGATACGCAGTATTTT. It codes for CATSRGQREDTDTQYF. The chain uses TRBV15 and TRBJ2-3; TRBD2 aligns across 9 bases. Trimming at V came to 1 base and at J to 2 bases, leaving 4 bases not matched to a gene. The CDR3 spans 16 residues. The germline V gene has CDR1 LNHNV and CDR2 YYDKDF (reference sequence).

This rearrangement joins TRBV19 to TRBJ1-5; D unresolved. The CDR3 loop spans 13 amino acids. Germline V lookup: CDR1 LNHDA, CDR2 SQIVND (reference sequence). V lost 6 bases and J lost 5, with 11 bases in between. Written as DNA, the CDR3 is TGTGCCAGTAGCGTCGTCTCTTATCAGCCCCAGCATTTT. Protein: CASSVVSYQPQHF.

V and J are TRBV28 and TRBJ1-3; weak D call: TRBD1 (6 bases). This CDR3 region has 15 residues. Germline-derived CDR1 and CDR2 are MDHEN and SYDVKM. Trimming shortened V by 6 bases and J by 1 base, and 13 bases separated the two germline ends. Here the CDR3 DNA reads TGTGCCAGCAGGCCTGATACAGGGTCTGGAAACACCATATATTTT. The encoded protein is CASRPDTGSGNTIYF.

The rearrangement links TRBV27 to TRBJ2-1, with 8 bases matching TRBD1. The CDR3 covers 15 residues. Germline CDR1 reads MNHEY; CDR2 reads SMNVEV (reference sequence). With 3 bases clipped from V and 5 bases from J, the junction kept 6 bases outside the gene matches. CDR3 nucleotide sequence: TGTGCCAGCAGTTTGGGGACAGGAAGGAACAATGAGCAGTTCTTC. Translation gives CASSLGTGRNNEQFF.

The V gene is TRBV2, the J gene TRBJ1-3, with 8 bases that match TRBD1. CDR1 is SNHLY, CDR2 FYNNEI, per germline. The trim removed 3 bases at V and 3 bases at J, leaving 1 base unmatched. The CDR3 is made up of 14 amino acids. The CDR3 spells CASSEDRVGNTIYF. The CDR3 nucleotides are TGTGCCAGCAGTGAGGACAGGGTTGGAAACACCATATATTTT. The full variable domain, with the rest looked up from reference TRBV2 and TRBJ1-3, is EPEVTQTPSHQVTQMGQEVILRCVPISNHLYFYWYRQILGQKVEFLVSFYNNEISEKSEIFDDQFSVERPDGSNFTLKIRSTKLEDSAMYFCASSEDRVGNTIYFGEGSWLTVV.

The chain combines TRBV27 with TRBJ1-1, with D maybe TRBD1 (6 bases). The germline gives CDR1 MNHEY, CDR2 SMNVEV (reference sequence). The CDR3 has 15 residues. Trimming pared 6 bases from V and 7 bases from J, leaving 21 bases between. Written as DNA, the CDR3 is TGTGCCAGCAGACCTTGGGGGGGGCTGTCTAGTGAAGCTTTCTTT. It specifies CASRPWGGLSSEAFF.

This rearrangement joins TRBV19 to TRBJ1-5, with 8 bases identical to TRBD1. There are 16 residues in the CDR3. Germline CDR1 LNHDA, CDR2 SQIVND (reference sequence). J was trimmed by 0 bases and V by 4 bases; bases with no gene match: 5. CDR3 bases: TGTGCCAGTAGTAGAGACAGGGGATATAGCAATCAGCCCCAGCATTTT. Its translation: CASSRDRGYSNQPQHF. The whole variable domain, remainder taken from reference TRBV19 and TRBJ1-5, is DGGITQSPKYLFRKEGQNVTLSCEQNLNHDAMYWYRQDPGQGLRLIYYSQIVNDFQKGDIAEGYSVSREKKESFPLTVTSAQKNPTAFYLCASSRDRGYSNQPQHFGDGTRLSIL.

Comments on this clone: A junction boundary mismatches the germline segment, possibly from a read error. This rearrangement joins TRBV7-3 to TRBJ1-1, with 8 bases aligning to TRBD1. CDR3 length: 17 amino acids. Germline values: CDR1 SGHTA, CDR2 FQGTGA. DNA for the CDR3: TGTGCCAGCAGCTCAAGTGGTGGCAGGGGGCTTTCTACTGAAGCTTCCTTT. Translating it yields CASSSSGGRGLSTEASF.

The genes are TRBV9 and TRBJ2-3; 8 positions match TRBD2. Germline-derived CDR1 and CDR2 are SGDLS and YYNGEE. J gave up 5 bases and V 0 bases, and 2 bases lay outside the gene matches. The CDR3 consists of 14 residues. Written as DNA, the CDR3 is TGTGCCAGCAGCGTAGTGGGACTAGGAGATACGCAGTATTTT. Translating gives CASSVVGLGDTQYF.

The chain uses TRBV2 and TRBJ2-1; 8 nucleotides line up with TRBD1. CDR1 and CDR2 from the germline V gene are SNHLY and FYNNEI. V was pared by 4 bases and J by 7 bases, with 6 bases of the junction left unmatched. There are 14 residues in the CDR3. The CDR3 region is CASSVTGVRNEQFF. CDR3 DNA sequence: TGTGCCAGCAGTGTGACAGGGGTAAGGAATGAGCAGTTCTTC.

The chain couples TRBV10-3 to TRBJ1-3; tentative D call: TRBD1 (5 bases). In germline, CDR1 is ENHRY, CDR2 SYGVKD. The V end was cut by 7 bases, the J end by 1 base, with 14 bases between. The CDR3 has 15 residues. CDR3 region: CAIMDSGSSGNTIYF. The CDR3 DNA is TGTGCCATCATGGATTCAGGGTCTTCTGGAAACACCATATATTTT.